The 6 T cell receptor beta chains given below trace back to one sample, sequenced in a study of CD8 T cells in ankylosing spondylitis. TCRdb fed the 5' RACE reads into MiXCR, producing one record per CDR3 protein. The sample consists of some 200,000 distinct CDR3 sequences, approximately 18% of them appearing once. Sequencing used blood, either unsorted or a sorted T cell fraction (not recorded which). The receptors stem from a male donor aged 10 to 30 with ankylosing spondylitis or in good health (not recorded which).

This clonotype was found many times. The J gene is TRBJ2-1, the V gene TRBV10-3; 14 bases map to TRBD2. Looked up from germline, CDR1 is ENHRY and CDR2 is SYGVKD. This CDR3 has 15 residues. J gave up 9 bases and V 6 bases, and 7 bases lay outside the gene matches. CDR3 region: CAISGTSGSVSEQFF. The CDR3 region has the DNA TGTGCCATCAGCGGGACTAGCGGGAGTGTTAGTGAGCAGTTCTTC.

The CDR3 DNA sequence: TGTGCCACCAGCAGAGACGTGGGGAGGGGGACTTACGAGCAGTACTTC. Its translation: CATSRDVGRGTYEQYF. The rearrangement links TRBV15 to TRBJ2-7, with a weak D call TRBD2 (7 bases). Looked up from germline, CDR1 is LNHNV and CDR2 is YYDKDF (reference sequence). The CDR3 consists of 16 residues. The ends were cut back, 0 bases at V and 4 bases at J, with 16 bases in the middle.

The V call is TRBV25-1, the J call TRBJ1-1, with 10 nucleotides matching TRBD1. The CDR3 contains 12 residues. Germline CDR1 reads MGHDK; CDR2 reads SYGVNS. V was pared by 7 bases and J by 6 bases, with 2 bases of the junction left unmatched. For the CDR3, the DNA is TGTGCCAGCAAAGGGACAGGGGCTGAAGCTTTCTTT. This gives the protein CASKGTGAEAFF. Looking up the rest from reference TRBV25-1 and TRBJ1-1 gives the full variable domain: EADIYQTPRYLVIGTGKKITLECSQTMGHDKMYWYQQDPGMELHLIHYSYGVNSTEKGDLSSESTVSRIRTEHFPLTLESARPSHTSQYLCASKGTGAEAFFGQGTRLTVV.

This clonotype was seen at least ten times. CDR3 DNA: TGCAGCGCGAACACAGGAGTATCGAACACCGGGGAGCTGTTTTTT. Its protein is CSANTGVSNTGELFF. V and J are TRBV29-1 and TRBJ2-2, with D possibly matching TRBD1 (5 bases). The CDR3 is 15 residues long. Between the trimmed V and J ends, which lost 7 bases and 0 bases, there was a span of 15 bases. Per the germline V gene, CDR1 is SQVTM and CDR2 is ANQGSEA.

This clonotype was found many times. The chain joins TRBV5-1 to TRBJ2-3; TRBD2 aligns across 7 bases. The CDR3 contains 13 residues. The V and J ends lost 6 bases and 2 bases, in that order; junction bases with no gene match: 3. From germline, CDR1 is SGHRS and CDR2 YFSETQ. The CDR3 loop reads CASKGLDTDTQYF. The CDR3 nucleotides are TGCGCCAGCAAAGGACTAGACACAGATACGCAGTATTTT.

Many counts were recorded for this clonotype. The rearrangement joins TRBV27 to TRBJ2-1; D not certain. Germline assignment: CDR1 MNHEY and CDR2 SMNVEV (reference sequence). Trimming took off 5 bases at V and 11 bases at J, with 13 bases between the two ends. The CDR3 has 12 residues. CDR3 sequence: CASSPVGLKQFF. The CDR3 DNA reads as TGTGCCAGCAGTCCCGTAGGTTTGAAGCAGTTCTTC.